This T cell receptor (beta chain) was recovered during a study of blood T cell repertoires in COVID-19. Germline V CDR1 and CDR2: SGHVS, FQNEAQ. This CDR3 comprises 15 residues. V lost 1 base, J lost 5 bases, and 5 bases stayed unmatched. Assay used: immunoSEQ multiplex PCR; TCRdb lists only in-frame clones, some missing. Of roughly 32,000 clones listed, over 85% are singletons. The genes are TRBV7-8 and TRBJ2-3; TRBD2 matches 8 bases. Material for sequencing was peripheral blood. This TCR was sampled from a male donor with active COVID-19. The CDR3 DNA reads TGTGCCAGCAGCTTAGTCGGGGGGGGGAGAGATACGCAGTATTTT. This encodes CASSLVGGGRDTQYF.